This is a list of T cell receptor beta chains from one sample in a study of blood T cell repertoires in COVID-19. The protocol was immunoSEQ multiplex PCR, while the TCRdb copy is restricted to in-frame clones and leaves out a portion. The repertoire has some 300,000 clones, roughly 87% of them found once; the top ten carry around 1%. Sequenced sample: PBMCs or T cells enriched from blood (not recorded which). The receptors shown here come from a woman aged 25 to 45 who had recovered from COVID-19. Both conserved end residues are part of each CDR3. The D gene is left open where the match is weak. Some rows mark clone size as missing; the rest say once, few, many or name a class of expanded clone.

abundance	j_gene	v_gene	d_gene	CDR3aa	CDR3nt
NA	TRBJ1-6	TRBV28	NA	CASSTSWSPLHF	TGTGCCAGCAGTACCAGTTGGTCACCCCTCCACTTT
NA	TRBJ1-1	TRBV28	NA	CASSIDTGWNTEAFF	TGTGCCAGCAGTATAGACACAGGGTGGAACACTGAAGCTTTCTTT
NA	TRBJ2-3	TRBV5-1	TRBD1	CASSLAAGGQGLDTQYF	TGCGCCAGCAGCTTGGCTGCTGGGGGACAGGGCTTAGATACGCAGTATTTT
NA	TRBJ2-1	TRBV24-1	NA	CAAARAGAYNEQFF	TGTGCCGCCGCCCGTGCGGGTGCCTACAATGAGCAGTTCTTC
few	TRBJ1-3	TRBV28	TRBD1	CASSSGGADGNTIYF	TGTGCCAGCAGCTCAGGGGGCGCGGATGGAAACACCATATATTTT
few	TRBJ2-1	TRBV7-3	TRBD2	CASSSTGLAAYNEQFF	TGTGCCAGCAGCTCCACCGGACTAGCGGCATACAATGAGCAGTTCTTC
NA	TRBJ2-1	TRBV9	NA	CASSENSGEQFF	TGTGCCAGCAGCGAGAACTCGGGAGAGCAGTTCTTC
few	TRBJ1-5	TRBV2	TRBD1	CASGRPQQDRGNQPQHF	TGTGCCAGTGGAAGGCCCCAACAAGACAGGGGCAATCAGCCCCAGCATTTT
NA	TRBJ1-5	TRBV7-9	NA	CASSLGAGASSNQPQHF	TGTGCCAGCAGCTTAGGAGCCGGTGCTTCTAGCAATCAGCCCCAGCATTTT
NA	TRBJ1-1	TRBV6-4	TRBD1	CASSPGTGGSNTEAFF	TGTGCCAGCAGCCCCGGGACAGGGGGTTCTAACACTGAAGCTTTCTTT
few	TRBJ2-7	TRBV5-5	NA	CASSKNAGRSYEQYF	TGTGCCAGCAGTAAAAATGCAGGTCGGTCCTACGAGCAGTACTTC
few	TRBJ2-2	TRBV19	TRBD1	CASSIKVGTGISGELFF	TGTGCCAGTAGTATTAAAGTTGGGACAGGGATTTCCGGGGAGCTGTTTTTT
few	TRBJ1-1	TRBV6-5	NA	CASKQGWVNTEAFF	TGTGCCAGCAAACAGGGATGGGTGAACACTGAAGCTTTCTTT
NA	TRBJ2-2	TRBV9	TRBD1	CASSARTGYTGELFF	TGTGCCAGCAGCGCCCGGACAGGGTACACCGGGGAGCTGTTTTTT
NA	TRBJ1-2	TRBV7-9	NA	CASSKQGNYGYTF	TGTGCCAGCAGCAAACAGGGAAACTATGGCTACACCTTC
NA	TRBJ1-2	TRBV27	NA	CASSLGGLYTF	TGTGCCAGCAGTTTGGGGGGGTTGTACACCTTC
NA	TRBJ1-2	TRBV25-1	TRBD1	CASTGQGRYGYTF	TGTGCCAGCACTGGACAGGGCCGCTATGGCTACACCTTC
NA	TRBJ1-2	TRBV7-9	TRBD1	CASSLAGQNGYTF	TGTGCCAGCAGCTTAGCGGGACAGAATGGCTACACCTTC
NA	TRBJ1-2	TRBV7-2	NA	CASSSGVGYYGYTF	TGTGCCAGCAGCTCCGGCGTCGGGTACTATGGCTACACCTTC
NA	TRBJ1-2	TRBV21-1	NA	CASSIHRQGALPGYTF	TGTGCCAGCAGCATACACCGACAGGGGGCGCTTCCTGGCTACACCTTC
NA	TRBJ2-1	TRBV5-6	NA	CASSSYSGNEQFF	TGTGCCAGCAGCTCTTACTCGGGAAATGAGCAGTTCTTC
NA	TRBJ1-5	TRBV7-9	NA	CASSLGTAAQPQHF	TGTGCCAGCAGCTTAGGGACAGCGGCTCAGCCCCAGCATTTT
NA	TRBJ2-5	TRBV20-1	NA	CSAAQRGQYF	TGCAGTGCCGCCCAGAGAGGCCAGTACTTC
NA	TRBJ1-1	TRBV4-3	NA	CASSQLPQGEAFF	TGCGCCAGCAGCCAACTGCCTCAGGGTGAAGCTTTCTTT
NA	TRBJ2-1	TRBV7-9	TRBD2	CASSHASGGRWEQFF	TGTGCCAGCAGCCATGCTAGCGGGGGGAGATGGGAGCAGTTCTTC
NA	TRBJ1-2	TRBV5-5	NA	CASSPREGLNYGYTF	TGTGCCAGCAGCCCGAGAGAGGGCCTCAACTATGGCTACACCTTC
NA	TRBJ1-1	TRBV28	NA	CASSSTGWNTEAFF	TGTGCCAGCAGTTCTACAGGGTGGAACACTGAAGCTTTCTTT
NA	TRBJ2-1	TRBV11-2	TRBD1	CASSSYRGNEQFF	TGTGCCAGCAGCTCGTACAGGGGTAATGAGCAGTTCTTC
once	TRBJ1-1	TRBV2	TRBD1	CASPQGAQSRMNTEAFF	TGTGCCAGCCCTCAGGGGGCTCAATCTAGGATGAACACTGAAGCTTTCTTT
NA	TRBJ2-7	TRBV5-4	TRBD2	CASSSPTSAKYEQYF	TGTGCCAGCAGCTCCCCGACTAGCGCCAAGTACGAGCAGTACTTC
once	TRBJ1-1	TRBV5-1	TRBD1	CASSLDRGPNTEAFF	TGCGCCAGCAGCTTGGACAGGGGCCCGAACACTGAAGCTTTCTTT
once	TRBJ1-3	TRBV6-6	NA	CASSYGGNGNTIYF	TGTGCCAGCAGTTACGGGGGCAATGGAAACACCATATATTTT
NA	TRBJ1-4	TRBV4-3	NA	CASSLLTPGANEKLFF	TGCGCCAGCAGCCTCCTTACCCCAGGGGCTAATGAAAAACTGTTTTTT
NA	TRBJ2-6	TRBV7-3	TRBD1	CASSSTGAGANVLTF	TGTGCCAGCAGCTCTACAGGGGCTGGGGCCAACGTCCTGACTTTC
once	TRBJ2-5	TRBV29-1	NA	CSVEELIGETQYF	TGCAGCGTTGAAGAACTGATCGGGGAGACCCAGTACTTC
NA	TRBJ2-1	TRBV5-1	TRBD2	CASSVVAGAHNEQFF	TGCGCCAGCAGCGTAGTAGCGGGAGCGCACAATGAGCAGTTCTTC
once	TRBJ1-3	TRBV5-1	TRBD1	CASSPGQTRISGNTIYF	TGCGCCAGCAGCCCGGGACAGACTCGAATCTCTGGAAACACCATATATTTT
NA	TRBJ2-1	TRBV19	NA	CASAKNTYNEQFF	TGTGCCAGTGCCAAAAACACCTACAATGAGCAGTTCTTC
NA	TRBJ2-7	TRBV9	NA	CASSATGNSYEQYF	TGTGCCAGCAGCGCGACGGGGAACTCCTACGAGCAGTACTTC
NA	TRBJ2-4	TRBV28	NA	CASSPTGIAKNIQYF	TGTGCCAGCAGCCCAACAGGGATAGCCAAAAACATTCAGTACTTC
NA	TRBJ2-4	TRBV5-5	TRBD1	CASTPDRGTREAKNIQYF	TGTGCCAGCACTCCAGACAGGGGGACACGCGAAGCCAAAAACATTCAGTACTTC
NA	TRBJ2-7	TRBV5-6	TRBD1	CASSPLGTEYEQYF	TGTGCCAGCAGCCCGTTAGGGACAGAGTACGAGCAGTACTTC
once	TRBJ2-7	TRBV28	TRBD2	CASSVDGGKDEQYF	TGTGCCAGCAGTGTCGACGGGGGGAAAGACGAGCAGTACTTC
NA	TRBJ1-5	TRBV9	NA	CASAGEGNQPQHF	TGTGCCAGCGCTGGAGAAGGCAATCAGCCCCAGCATTTT
NA	TRBJ2-2	TRBV24-1	TRBD1	CATSREQGASGELFF	TGTGCCACCAGTAGAGAGCAGGGGGCCAGCGGGGAGCTGTTTTTT
NA	TRBJ1-1	TRBV7-2	NA	CASSLERDFEAFF	TGTGCCAGCAGCTTAGAGAGAGACTTTGAAGCTTTCTTT
NA	TRBJ1-2	TRBV5-4	TRBD1	CASSLGGTGVPHGYTF	TGTGCCAGCAGCTTAGGAGGGACAGGGGTTCCTCATGGCTACACCTTC
NA	TRBJ1-2	TRBV9	TRBD1	CASSVEARGLDGYTF	TGTGCCAGCAGCGTAGAGGCCAGGGGGCTTGATGGCTACACCTTC
NA	TRBJ2-7	TRBV27	NA	CASSTTRGSGEQYF	TGTGCCAGCAGTACCACTCGTGGCAGCGGGGAGCAGTACTTC
NA	TRBJ1-3	TRBV9	NA	CASSPLGAGNTIYF	TGTGCCAGCAGCCCCCTAGGTGCTGGAAACACCATATATTTT
NA	TRBJ1-4	TRBV27	NA	CASGRNNEKLFF	TGTGCCAGCGGCAGGAATAATGAAAAACTGTTTTTT
few	TRBJ2-7	TRBV27	TRBD1	CATTGGGRGYEQYF	TGTGCCACTACAGGGGGAGGTCGGGGCTACGAGCAGTACTTC
NA	TRBJ2-1	TRBV15	TRBD1	CATSRGQGYEQFF	TGTGCCACCAGCAGGGGACAGGGGTATGAGCAGTTCTTC
NA	TRBJ1-1	TRBV12-5	NA	CASGFGSSRAEAFF	TGTGCTAGTGGTTTTGGCTCCAGTCGGGCTGAAGCTTTCTTT
NA	TRBJ2-1	TRBV19	NA	CASSLFSNEQFF	TGTGCCAGTAGTCTATTCTCGAATGAGCAGTTCTTC
NA	TRBJ1-4	TRBV2	TRBD1	CASSGDRVGEKLFF	TGTGCCAGCAGTGGCGACAGGGTAGGAGAAAAACTGTTTTTT
NA	TRBJ2-7	TRBV6-6	TRBD1	CASSYDRGGHEQYF	TGTGCCAGCAGTTACGACAGGGGCGGGCACGAGCAGTACTTC
once	TRBJ1-5	TRBV7-2	NA	CASSLERQGNQPQHF	TGTGCCAGTAGCTTAGAGCGCCAGGGAAATCAGCCCCAGCATTTT
NA	TRBJ2-3	TRBV7-2	NA	CASSREGGASDTQYF	TGTGCCAGCAGCCGCGAGGGGGGGGCGTCAGATACGCAGTATTTT